This T cell receptor beta chain stems from a study of cytomegalovirus exposure and HLA in healthy donors. The PCR contained 60 Vbeta and 13 Jbeta primers. Only in-frame clones appear in the TCRdb table, and some are missing; sequencing was by immunoSEQ multiplex PCR. The repertoire includes roughly 100,000 clones, 75% of them detected once, and roughly a tenth sits in the top ten. Deletions cut 2 bases from V and 2 bases from J, with 15 bases between. Germline CDR1 reads MGHRA; CDR2 reads YSYEKL. The length of the CDR3 is 16 residues. The J gene is TRBJ2-5, the V gene TRBV4-1, with D uncertain. Sequencing used PBMCs. The clonotype originates from a man aged 45-65 years in good health and CMV-seronegative. DNA of the CDR3: TGCGCCAGCAGCCAAATTATAGTTCTTAGACAAGAGACCCAGTACTTC. Translation: CASSQIIVLRQETQYF.